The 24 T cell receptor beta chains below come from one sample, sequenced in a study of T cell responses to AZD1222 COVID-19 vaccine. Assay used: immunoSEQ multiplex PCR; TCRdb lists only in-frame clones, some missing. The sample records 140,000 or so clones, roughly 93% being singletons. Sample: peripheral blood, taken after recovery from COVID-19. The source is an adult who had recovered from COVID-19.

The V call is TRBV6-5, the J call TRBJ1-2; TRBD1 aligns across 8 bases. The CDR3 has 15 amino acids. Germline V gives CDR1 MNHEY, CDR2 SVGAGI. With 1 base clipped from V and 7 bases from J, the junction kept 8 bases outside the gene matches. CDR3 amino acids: CASSYLTGTGGGYTF. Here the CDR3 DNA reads TGTGCCAGCAGTTACTTAACCGGGACAGGAGGTGGCTACACCTTC.

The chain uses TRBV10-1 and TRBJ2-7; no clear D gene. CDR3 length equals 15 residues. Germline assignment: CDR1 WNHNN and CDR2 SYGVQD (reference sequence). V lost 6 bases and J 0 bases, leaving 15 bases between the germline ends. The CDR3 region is CASRPESTASYEQYF. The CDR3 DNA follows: TGCGCCAGCAGACCCGAGTCGACCGCCTCCTACGAGCAGTACTTC.

CDR3 bases: TGTGCCAGCAGCCGTTTATCCGGGACCGTGGAGACCCAGTACTTC. Encoded protein: CASSRLSGTVETQYF. J is TRBJ2-5 and V is TRBV7-2; either TRBD1 or TRBD2 may fit D (5 bases each). CDR1 is SGHTA, CDR2 FQGNSA, per germline. The germline V and J ends were trimmed by 5 bases and 5 bases, with 18 bases remaining between them. CDR3 length equals 15 residues.

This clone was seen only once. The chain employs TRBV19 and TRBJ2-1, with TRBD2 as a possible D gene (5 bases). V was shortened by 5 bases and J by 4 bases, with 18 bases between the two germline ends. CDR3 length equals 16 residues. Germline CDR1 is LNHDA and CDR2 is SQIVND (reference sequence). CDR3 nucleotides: TGTGCCAGTAGTTCCGAGGGAGCAGACCGGTACAATGAGCAGTTCTTC. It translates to CASSSEGADRYNEQFF.

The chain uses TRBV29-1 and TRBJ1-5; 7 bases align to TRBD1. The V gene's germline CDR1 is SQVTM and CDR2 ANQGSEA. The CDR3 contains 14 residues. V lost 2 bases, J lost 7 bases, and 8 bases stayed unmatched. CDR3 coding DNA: TGCAGCGTTGAAACGGCAGGGGGTGGGCAGCCCCAGCATTTT. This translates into CSVETAGGGQPQHF.

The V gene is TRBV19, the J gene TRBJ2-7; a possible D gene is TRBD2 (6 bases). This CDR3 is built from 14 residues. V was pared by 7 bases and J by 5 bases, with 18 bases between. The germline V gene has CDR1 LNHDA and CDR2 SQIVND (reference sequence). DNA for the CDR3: TGTGCCAGTACCAAAGGCGGGGCCGGGAACGAGCAGTACTTC. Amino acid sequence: CASTKGGAGNEQYF.

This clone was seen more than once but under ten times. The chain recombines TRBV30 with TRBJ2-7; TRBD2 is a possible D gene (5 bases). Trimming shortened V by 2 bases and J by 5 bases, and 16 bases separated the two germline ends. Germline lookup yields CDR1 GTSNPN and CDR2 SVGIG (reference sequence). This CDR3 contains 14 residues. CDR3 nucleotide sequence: TGTGCCTGGAGTAGGGAGATTAGAATCCACGAGCAGTACTTC. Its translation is CAWSREIRIHEQYF.

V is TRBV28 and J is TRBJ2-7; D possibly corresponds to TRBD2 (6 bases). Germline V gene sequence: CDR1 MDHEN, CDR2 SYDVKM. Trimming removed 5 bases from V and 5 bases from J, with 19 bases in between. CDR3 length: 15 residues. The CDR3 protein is CASSPSGWRVDEQYF. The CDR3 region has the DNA TGTGCCAGCAGTCCCAGCGGGTGGAGGGTCGACGAGCAGTACTTC.

CDR3 in DNA: TGTGCCAGCAGAGGGGCCTACAATGAGCAGTTCTTC. As protein: CASRGAYNEQFF. V is TRBV2 and J is TRBJ2-1; D is perhaps TRBD1 (5 bases). V was trimmed by 6 bases and J by 2 bases, leaving 5 bases between them. The CDR3 has 12 amino acids. Germline V CDR1 and CDR2: SNHLY, FYNNEI.

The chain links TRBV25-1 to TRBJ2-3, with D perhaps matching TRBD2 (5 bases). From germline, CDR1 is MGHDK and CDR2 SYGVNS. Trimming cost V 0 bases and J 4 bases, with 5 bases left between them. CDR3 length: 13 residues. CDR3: CASSEYSADTQYF. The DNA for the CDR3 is TGTGCCAGCAGTGAATATAGCGCAGATACGCAGTATTTT.

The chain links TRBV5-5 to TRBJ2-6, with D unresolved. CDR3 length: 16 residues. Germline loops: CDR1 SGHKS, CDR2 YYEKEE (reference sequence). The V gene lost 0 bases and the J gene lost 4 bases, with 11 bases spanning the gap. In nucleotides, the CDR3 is TGTGCCAGCAGCTTGGTTGGTGGGCCAGGGGCCAACGTCCTGACTTTC. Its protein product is CASSLVGGPGANVLTF.

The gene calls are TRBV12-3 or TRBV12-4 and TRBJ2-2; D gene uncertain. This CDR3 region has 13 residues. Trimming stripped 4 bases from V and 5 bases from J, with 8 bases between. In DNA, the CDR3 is TGTGCCAGCAGTTCCAGCGTTACCGGGGAGCTGTTTTTT. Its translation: CASSSSVTGELFF.

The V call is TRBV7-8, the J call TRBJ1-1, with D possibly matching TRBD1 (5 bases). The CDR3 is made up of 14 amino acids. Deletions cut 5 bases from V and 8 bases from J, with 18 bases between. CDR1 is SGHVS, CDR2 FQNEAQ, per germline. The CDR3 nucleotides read TGTGCCAGCAGCAGGGGACGGGGAATTGTAGAAGCTTTCTTT. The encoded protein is CASSRGRGIVEAFF.

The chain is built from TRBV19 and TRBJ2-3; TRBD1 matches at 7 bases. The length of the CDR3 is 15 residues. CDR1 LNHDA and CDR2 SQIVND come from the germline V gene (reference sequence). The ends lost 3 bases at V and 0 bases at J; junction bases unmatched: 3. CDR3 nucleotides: TGTGCCAGTAGTATCTTGACAGGGAGCACAGATACGCAGTATTTT. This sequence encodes CASSILTGSTDTQYF.

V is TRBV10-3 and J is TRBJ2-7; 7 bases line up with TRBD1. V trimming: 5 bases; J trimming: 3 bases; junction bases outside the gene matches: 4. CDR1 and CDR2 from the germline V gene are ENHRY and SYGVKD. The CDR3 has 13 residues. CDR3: CAISSGQNYEQYF. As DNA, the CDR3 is TGTGCCATCAGTTCGGGACAGAACTACGAGCAGTACTTC.

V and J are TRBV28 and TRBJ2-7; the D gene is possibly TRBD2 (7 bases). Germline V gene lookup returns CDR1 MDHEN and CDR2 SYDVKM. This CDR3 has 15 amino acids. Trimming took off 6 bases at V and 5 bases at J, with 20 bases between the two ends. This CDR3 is CASSLGGQGPHEQYF. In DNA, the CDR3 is TGTGCCAGCAGCCTGGGGGGGCAGGGACCCCACGAGCAGTACTTC.

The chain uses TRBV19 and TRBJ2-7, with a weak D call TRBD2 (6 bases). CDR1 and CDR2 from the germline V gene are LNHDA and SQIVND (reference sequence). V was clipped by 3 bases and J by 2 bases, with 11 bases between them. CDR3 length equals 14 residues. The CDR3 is CASSITASAYEQYF. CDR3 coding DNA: TGTGCCAGTAGTATTACGGCTAGCGCCTACGAGCAGTACTTC.

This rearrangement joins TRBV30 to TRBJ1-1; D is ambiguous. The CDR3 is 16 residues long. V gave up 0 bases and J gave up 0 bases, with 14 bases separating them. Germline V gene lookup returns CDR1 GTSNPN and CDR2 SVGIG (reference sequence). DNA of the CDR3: TGTGCCTGGAGTGTAGTACACCTTAACATGAACACTGAAGCTTTCTTT. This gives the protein CAWSVVHLNMNTEAFF.

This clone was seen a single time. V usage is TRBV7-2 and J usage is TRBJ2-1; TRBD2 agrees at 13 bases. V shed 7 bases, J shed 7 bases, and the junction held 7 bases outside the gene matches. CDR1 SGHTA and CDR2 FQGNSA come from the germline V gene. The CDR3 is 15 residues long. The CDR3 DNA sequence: TGTGCCAGCACCCTAGGACTAGCGGGAGTGAATGAGCAGTTCTTC. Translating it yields CASTLGLAGVNEQFF.

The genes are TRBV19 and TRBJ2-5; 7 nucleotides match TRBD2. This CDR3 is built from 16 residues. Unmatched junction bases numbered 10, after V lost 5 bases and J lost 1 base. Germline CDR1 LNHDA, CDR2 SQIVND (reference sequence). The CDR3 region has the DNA TGTGCCAGTAGTTTCCTGGGGAGGGTGCCCCAAGAGACCCAGTACTTC. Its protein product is CASSFLGRVPQETQYF.

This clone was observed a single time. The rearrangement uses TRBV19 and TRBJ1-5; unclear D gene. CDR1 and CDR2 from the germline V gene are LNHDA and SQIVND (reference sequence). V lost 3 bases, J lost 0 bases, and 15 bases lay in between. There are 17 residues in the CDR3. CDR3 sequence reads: CASSMEEGFGSNQPQHF. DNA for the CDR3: TGTGCCAGTAGTATGGAGGAGGGATTCGGTAGCAATCAGCCCCAGCATTTT.

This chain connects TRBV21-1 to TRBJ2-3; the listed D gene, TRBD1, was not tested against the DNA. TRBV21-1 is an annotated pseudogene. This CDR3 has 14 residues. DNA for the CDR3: TGTGCCAGCAGCAAGACAGAAAGCACAGATACGCAGTATTTT. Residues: CASSKTESTDTQYF.

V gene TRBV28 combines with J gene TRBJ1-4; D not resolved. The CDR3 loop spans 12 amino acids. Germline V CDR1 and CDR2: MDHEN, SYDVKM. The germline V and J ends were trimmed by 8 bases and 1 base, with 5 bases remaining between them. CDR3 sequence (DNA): TGTGCCAGCGGGCGAACTAATGAAAAACTGTTTTTT. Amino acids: CASGRTNEKLFF.

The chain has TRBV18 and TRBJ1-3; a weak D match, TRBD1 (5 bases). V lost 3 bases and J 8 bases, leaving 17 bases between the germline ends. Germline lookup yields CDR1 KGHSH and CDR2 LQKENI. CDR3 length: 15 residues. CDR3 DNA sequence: TGTGCCAGCTCACCGACGGGACCCCTGCGAGACACCATATATTTT. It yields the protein CASSPTGPLRDTIYF.